A selection of T cell receptor beta chains follows, all from one sample in a study of blood T cell repertoires in COVID-19. TCRdb keeps only in-frame clones here, not all; method: immunoSEQ multiplex PCR. The repertoire includes fewer than 350,000 clones, around 93% of them detected once, and about 3% sits in the top ten. Sequencing input: PBMCs or T cells enriched from blood (not recorded which). The source of these receptors is a man between 40 and 49 years old who had been exposed to COVID-19. The CDR3 runs from the conserved cysteine through the conserved F or W. D genes are given only for firm matches. Clone size is stated in some rows and not others, as once, few, many or a class when expanded.

size	V	J	D	DNA	CDR3
NA	TRBV2	TRBJ1-1	NA	TGTGCCAGCCTGACAGGCCTGAACACTGAAGCTTTCTTT	CASLTGLNTEAFF
NA	TRBV11-1	TRBJ2-1	NA	TGTGCCAGCAGCGGCAGGGGTTTTGTCCTGAGTAATGAGCAGTTCTTC	CASSGRGFVLSNEQFF
once	TRBV5-1	TRBJ1-2	NA	TGCGCCAGCAGCTCGGCCGGCGGGTACTATGGCTACACCTTC	CASSSAGGYYGYTF
NA	TRBV19	TRBJ1-1	TRBD1	TGTGCCAGTAACAGGGGAATCGGTGAAGCTTTCTTT	CASNRGIGEAFF
NA	TRBV5-1	TRBJ2-7	NA	TGCGCCAGCAGCTACCAGGGGCTCGAGCAGTACTTC	CASSYQGLEQYF
NA	TRBV19	TRBJ1-1	TRBD1	TGTGCCAGTAGGAGAACAGGGGATGGAATTGAAGCTTTCTTT	CASRRTGDGIEAFF
NA	TRBV7-2	TRBJ2-4	TRBD1	TGTGCCAGCAGCTTAGTTTCAGGGGGCAACATTCAGTACTTC	CASSLVSGGNIQYF
NA	TRBV24-1	TRBJ2-1	TRBD1	TGTGCCACCAGGAGACAGGGGGCCAATGAGCAGTTCTTC	CATRRQGANEQFF
NA	TRBV11-1	TRBJ2-3	TRBD2	TGTGCCAGCAGCTTAGTGACTAGCGGAGGCACAGATACGCAGTATTTT	CASSLVTSGGTDTQYF
NA	TRBV6-5	TRBJ2-2	TRBD2	TGTGCCAGCAGTTACGGACTAGCGGGAGCCGGGGAGCTGTTTTTT	CASSYGLAGAGELFF
NA	TRBV19	TRBJ1-3	NA	TGTGCCAGTAGTGTACAGGGCTCCTCTGGAAACACCATATATTTT	CASSVQGSSGNTIYF
NA	TRBV7-3	TRBJ1-1	NA	TGTGCCAGCAGCTTTACCCGAGGTACTGAAGCTTTCTTT	CASSFTRGTEAFF
NA	TRBV28	TRBJ1-2	NA	TGTGCCAGCTCCAATAACAGGTTAACTAACTATGGCTACACCTTC	CASSNNRLTNYGYTF
NA	TRBV28	TRBJ2-7	TRBD1	TGTGCCAGCAGTCCCGGGACAGACTATTCCTACGAGCAGTACTTC	CASSPGTDYSYEQYF
NA	TRBV4-1	TRBJ2-7	TRBD2	TGCGCCAGCAGCAAAGGGACTAGCGGGAGTGTACTAGACGAGCAGTACTTC	CASSKGTSGSVLDEQYF
once	TRBV28	TRBJ2-7	NA	TGTGCCAGCAGTTCACTAGGCCCCTACGAGCAGTACTTC	CASSSLGPYEQYF
NA	TRBV7-9	TRBJ2-2	NA	TGTGCCAGCAGCCAAGAGATGACAGGCACCGGGGAGCTGTTTTTT	CASSQEMTGTGELFF
once	TRBV9	TRBJ2-1	TRBD2	TGTGCCAGCAGCGTAGATAGCGGGTATTACAATGAGCAGTTCTTC	CASSVDSGYYNEQFF
NA	TRBV5-1	TRBJ2-1	NA	TGCGCCAGCAGCGCCTCAAGAGGTGAGCAGTTCTTC	CASSASRGEQFF
NA	TRBV27	TRBJ1-1	NA	TGTGCCAGCAGTCCGCAAGGGGGATGGTACACTGAAGCTTTCTTT	CASSPQGGWYTEAFF
NA	TRBV11-2	TRBJ2-1	TRBD2	TGTGCCAGCAGCTTAAATGCGGGAGGTAACAATGAGCAGTTCTTC	CASSLNAGGNNEQFF
once	TRBV19	TRBJ1-1	NA	TGTGCCAGTAGGAGCGGTGGGGTCGGGAACACTGAAGCTTTCTTT	CASRSGGVGNTEAFF
NA	TRBV5-8	TRBJ1-1	NA	TGTGCCAGCAGTTTATGGGGGCGCGGCTCGGCCCTGACCACTGAAGCTTTCTTT	CASSLWGRGSALTTEAFF
NA	TRBV30	TRBJ1-2	NA	TGTGCCTGGAGTAGGCAGGGGCCGGGTGGCTACACCTTC	CAWSRQGPGGYTF
NA	TRBV28	TRBJ2-4	TRBD1	TGTGCCAGCAGTATAGGACAGGGGGCGATTCAGTACTTC	CASSIGQGAIQYF
NA	TRBV5-6	TRBJ2-1	NA	TGTGCCAGCAGCTACCGAGGTAGCAGTACCTACAATGAGCAGTTCTTC	CASSYRGSSTYNEQFF
NA	TRBV10-1	TRBJ2-3	NA	TGCGCCAGCAGTGAGGCTCCCCGTGGGGGGATCCCGTTAAGAGATACGCAGTATTTT	CASSEAPRGGIPLRDTQYF
NA	TRBV30	TRBJ1-3	NA	TGTGCCTGGTGGGCCAGCTCTGGAAACACCATATATTTT	CAWWASSGNTIYF
NA	TRBV13	TRBJ1-3	NA	TGTGCCAGCAGCTCGGCTCCGGGGAGCTCTGGAAACACCATATATTTT	CASSSAPGSSGNTIYF
few	TRBV11-3	TRBJ2-1	NA	TGTGCCAGCAGCTCAAGACTGACTAACAATGAGCAGTTCTTC	CASSSRLTNNEQFF
NA	TRBV7-2	TRBJ2-7	TRBD2	TGTGCCAGCAGCTTAGGACAACTAGCGGGGGCCTACGAGCAGTACTTC	CASSLGQLAGAYEQYF
NA	TRBV7-3	TRBJ2-2	NA	TGTGCCAGCAGCTTATTCCCCCGCGGGACCACGGGGGAGCTGTTTTTT	CASSLFPRGTTGELFF
NA	TRBV19	TRBJ1-3	NA	TGTGCCAGTAGTATGCCCCTTGCGGGGTACTCTGGAAACACCATATATTTT	CASSMPLAGYSGNTIYF
NA	TRBV2	TRBJ2-1	TRBD2	TGTGCCAGCCGTTTTGGGGGGACTATTAACAATGAGCAGTTCTTC	CASRFGGTINNEQFF
NA	TRBV2	TRBJ2-7	TRBD2	TGTGCCAGCAGTGAAGGACTAGCGGATAGCTACTACGAGCAGTACTTC	CASSEGLADSYYEQYF